The 14 T cell receptor beta chains in this list originate from one sample, sequenced in a study of Ad26.COV2.S vaccination and SARS-CoV-2 variants. The treatment here: some 20 received Ad26.COV2.S at low or high dose, single or two shots; about 5 received placebo; per-sample allocation not given. Sampling was done on day 63 after the first vaccine or placebo injection. Only in-frame clones appear in the TCRdb table, and some are missing; sequencing was by immunoSEQ multiplex PCR. Here the sample spans some 300,000 clones, approximately 86% being singletons. Specimen: peripheral blood, collected in a trial of Ad26.COV2.S vaccine versus placebo. The receptors shown here come from a person between 18 and 59 years old who received the Ad26.COV2.S COVID-19 vaccine or a placebo.

J is TRBJ2-6 and V is TRBV7-9; D is undetermined. Trimming took off 3 bases at V and 4 bases at J, with 10 bases between the two ends. Germline CDR1 is SEHNR and CDR2 is FQNEAQ (reference sequence). The CDR3 consists of 15 residues. The CDR3 spells CASSLVNIGANVLTF. In DNA, the CDR3 is TGTGCCAGCAGCTTGGTAAATATAGGGGCCAACGTCCTGACTTTC.

This chain links TRBV2 with TRBJ2-2; 8 nucleotides line up with TRBD1. Trimming took 7 bases from V and 3 from J; bases not matched to a gene: 4. The CDR3 sequence is 14 residues long. Germline V gene sequence: CDR1 SNHLY, CDR2 FYNNEI. The CDR3 loop is CASTGGLDTGELFF. CDR3 in DNA: TGTGCCAGCACAGGGGGCTTAGACACCGGGGAGCTGTTTTTT.

This chain connects TRBV27 to TRBJ1-1; 8 bases map to TRBD1. Per germline, CDR1 MNHEY and CDR2 SMNVEV (reference sequence). This CDR3 spans 14 amino acids. Losses at the gene ends were 5 bases for V and 11 bases for J; bases not matched to a gene: 13. The CDR3 sequence: CASSPHRDRYVAFF. CDR3 sequence (DNA): TGTGCCAGCAGTCCCCACCGGGACAGGTATGTGGCTTTCTTT.

The V and J genes are TRBV13 and TRBJ2-1; D is undetermined. Trimming took 3 bases from V and 7 from J, leaving 13 bases between them. The CDR3 is made up of 14 amino acids. The V gene's germline CDR1 is PRHDT and CDR2 FYEKMQ (reference sequence). The CDR3 DNA reads as TGTGCCAGCAGCTTCCTCTTGGTGGGGAATGAGCAGTTCTTC. It specifies CASSFLLVGNEQFF.

This clone was found a few times. The gene calls are TRBV11-3 and TRBJ1-1; D uncertain. V lost 5 bases to trimming and J lost 6 bases, with 13 bases between them. Germline values: CDR1 SGHNT, CDR2 YENEEA. CDR3 length: 13 amino acids. This chain's CDR3 is CASSPRQVAEAFF. The CDR3 DNA follows: TGTGCCAGCAGCCCCAGGCAGGTGGCTGAAGCTTTCTTT.

This chain uses TRBV9 with TRBJ2-1; 12 nucleotides line up with TRBD2. The CDR3 is made up of 16 amino acids. The V and J ends lost 3 bases and 4 bases, in that order; junction bases with no gene match: 5. Per the germline V gene, CDR1 is SGDLS and CDR2 is YYNGEE. CDR3 in DNA: TGTGCCAGCAGCGGGACCGGGACTAGCGGGTACAATGAGCAGTTCTTC. Its translation is CASSGTGTSGYNEQFF.

The chain employs TRBV29-1 and TRBJ1-1, with D perhaps TRBD1 (5 bases). The germline V gene has CDR1 SQVTM and CDR2 ANQGSEA. The CDR3 covers 15 residues. The V end lost 0 bases, the J end lost 3 bases, and 14 bases lay between the germline ends. The CDR3 DNA sequence: TGCAGCGTTGAAGACTCGGGGGGAGGCTACACTGAAGCTTTCTTT. It translates to CSVEDSGGGYTEAFF.

V gene TRBV15 combines with J gene TRBJ1-4, with unresolved D. The CDR3 covers 13 residues. V was trimmed by 3 bases and J by 8 bases, leaving 10 bases between them. The V gene's germline CDR1 is LNHNV and CDR2 YYDKDF (reference sequence). Here the CDR3 reads CATSREYEEKLFF. In nucleotides, the CDR3 is TGTGCCACCAGCAGGGAGTACGAAGAAAAACTGTTTTTT.

This chain uses TRBV5-5 with TRBJ2-1; D uncertain. The CDR3 is 14 amino acids. CDR1 and CDR2 from the germline V gene are SGHKS and YYEKEE (reference sequence). The V and J ends lost 2 bases and 5 bases respectively, with 11 bases between them. The CDR3: CASSFGWANNEQFF. The CDR3 DNA follows: TGTGCCAGCAGCTTTGGATGGGCCAACAATGAGCAGTTCTTC. Filled out from reference TRBV5-5 and TRBJ2-1, the complete variable domain reads DAGVTQSPTHLIKTRGQQVTLRCSPISGHKSVSWYQQVLGQGPQFIFQYYEKEERGRGNFPDRFSARQFPNYSSELNVNALLLGDSALYLCASSFGWANNEQFFGPGTRLTVL.

This clone was observed a single time. The rearrangement uses TRBV2 and TRBJ2-3, with D possibly TRBD2 on 7 matching bases. CDR1 and CDR2 from the germline V gene are SNHLY and FYNNEI. V was shortened by 6 bases and J by 5 bases, with 15 bases between the two germline ends. The CDR3 is made up of 14 amino acids. CDR3 residues: CASSGGLAQDTQYF. The CDR3 nucleotides are TGTGCCAGCAGCGGGGGGCTAGCGCAAGATACGCAGTATTTT.

V usage is TRBV6-4 and J usage is TRBJ2-1; maybe TRBD2 (6 bases). V was pared by 2 bases and J by 9 bases, with 11 bases between. CDR1 and CDR2 (germline): MRHNA, SNTAGT. This CDR3 spans 13 amino acids. In DNA, the CDR3 is TGTGCCAGCAGTGACGAACTAGCCGGTGAGCAGTTCTTC. This encodes CASSDELAGEQFF.

The rearrangement links TRBV12-5 to TRBJ2-7; maybe TRBD1 (5 bases). CDR3 length: 15 residues. V lost 6 bases to trimming and J lost 0 bases, with 15 bases between them. CDR1 LGHNT and CDR2 FRNRAP come from the germline V gene. Written as DNA, the CDR3 is TGTGCTAGTGGCCAGACAGACCCTTACTCCTACGAGCAGTACTTC. This codes for CASGQTDPYSYEQYF.

The rearrangement uses TRBV2 and TRBJ2-5; no firm D call. Trimming shortened V by 5 bases and J by 0 bases, and 13 bases separated the two germline ends. Germline V gives CDR1 SNHLY, CDR2 FYNNEI. The CDR3 totals 15 residues. As DNA, the CDR3 is TGTGCCAGCAGTCCGCTCATTCTTTACCAAGAGACCCAGTACTTC. This codes for CASSPLILYQETQYF.

The CDR3 coding sequence is TGTGCCAGCACAGACAATAGCAATCAGCCCCAGCATTTT. Its protein is CASTDNSNQPQHF. The chain links TRBV2 to TRBJ1-5; D is undetermined. V lost 7 bases and J lost 0, with 7 bases in between. Germline V lookup: CDR1 SNHLY, CDR2 FYNNEI. The CDR3 contains 13 residues.